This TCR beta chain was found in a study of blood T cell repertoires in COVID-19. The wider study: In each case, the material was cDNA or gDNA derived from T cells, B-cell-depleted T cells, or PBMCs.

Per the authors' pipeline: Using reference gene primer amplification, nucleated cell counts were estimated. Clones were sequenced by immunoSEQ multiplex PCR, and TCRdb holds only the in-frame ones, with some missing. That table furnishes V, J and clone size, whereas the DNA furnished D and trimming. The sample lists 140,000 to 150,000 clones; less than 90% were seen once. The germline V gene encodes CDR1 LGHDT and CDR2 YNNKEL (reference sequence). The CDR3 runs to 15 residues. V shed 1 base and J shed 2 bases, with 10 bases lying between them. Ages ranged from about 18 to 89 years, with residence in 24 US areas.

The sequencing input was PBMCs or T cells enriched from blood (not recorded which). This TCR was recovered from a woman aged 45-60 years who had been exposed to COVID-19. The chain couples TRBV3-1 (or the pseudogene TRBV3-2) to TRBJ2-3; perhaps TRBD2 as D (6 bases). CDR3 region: CASSQGGRFTDTQYF. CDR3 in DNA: TGTGCCAGCAGCCAAGGAGGGAGGTTCACAGATACGCAGTATTTT.